The 20 T cell receptor beta chains below all came from one sample that was sequenced in a study of blood T cells in healthy people across ages. Using a J-beta primer mix together with a sample-barcoded 5' primer, a second PCR was run for about 7 to 12 cycles. TCRdb ran MiXCR on the 5' RACE reads and lists one entry per CDR3 protein. The sample lists about a million distinct CDR3 sequences; 40% to 60% were seen once. The sequenced sample was blood. These receptors all stem from a man between 25 and 39 years old in good health.

This clonotype was found many times. V is TRBV6-5 and J is TRBJ1-5; D gene ambiguous. Germline assignment: CDR1 MNHEY and CDR2 SVGAGI. Trimming removed 5 bases from V and 0 bases from J, with 11 bases in between. The CDR3 covers 15 residues. CDR3 nucleotides: TGTGCCAGCAGTCCCTTCATTAATAGCAATCAGCCCCAGCATTTT. Protein: CASSPFINSNQPQHF.

The chain has TRBV25-1 and TRBJ2-7, with TRBD2 matching 9 bases. The germline V gene encodes CDR1 MGHDK and CDR2 SYGVNS. V lost 4 bases to trimming and J lost 12 bases; unmatched junction nucleotides: 13. The CDR3 covers 14 residues. Here the CDR3 reads CASSAGLVAGERYF. The CDR3 nucleotides are TGTGCCAGCAGTGCAGGCTTGGTAGCGGGAGAACGGTACTTC.

This rearrangement joins TRBV29-1 to TRBJ1-6; D may be TRBD1 (5 bases). CDR1 SQVTM and CDR2 ANQGSEA come from the germline V gene. The CDR3 runs to 13 residues. V lost 7 bases to trimming and J lost 3 bases, with 10 bases between them. CDR3 sequence: CSDDSCYNSPLHF. For the CDR3, the DNA is TGCAGCGACGACAGCTGCTATAATTCACCCCTCCACTTT.

In its sample, this clonotype was seen a few times. The chain uses TRBV30 and TRBJ2-6; D may be TRBD2 (6 bases). Trimming shortened V by 0 bases and J by 0 bases, and 9 bases separated the two germline ends. This CDR3 contains 16 residues. Germline values: CDR1 GTSNPN, CDR2 SVGIG (reference sequence). CDR3 loop: CAWSVSGVSGANVLTF. The CDR3 DNA follows: TGTGCCTGGAGTGTATCGGGGGTCTCTGGGGCCAACGTCCTGACTTTC.

CDR3: CASSNTGTPKETQYF. DNA for the CDR3: TGTGCCAGCAGTAACACCGGGACACCCAAAGAGACCCAGTACTTC. The rearrangement joins TRBV6-5 to TRBJ2-5, with TRBD1 as a possible D gene (6 bases). The V and J ends lost 5 bases and 3 bases respectively, with 16 bases between them. CDR1 and CDR2 (germline): MNHEY, SVGAGI. CDR3 size: 15 residues.

This clonotype was found a few times. This chain uses TRBV29-1 with TRBJ2-1, with TRBD1 as a possible D gene (5 bases). There are 13 residues in the CDR3. V was shortened by 6 bases and J by 4 bases, with 13 bases between the two germline ends. From germline, CDR1 is SQVTM and CDR2 ANQGSEA. The CDR3 DNA follows: TGCAGCGTGCGATCGACAGTTTACAATGAGCAGTTCTTC. Translation: CSVRSTVYNEQFF.

This clonotype was recorded a few times. The V and J genes are TRBV5-1 and TRBJ1-3; D not certain. Trimming stripped 0 bases from V and 0 bases from J, with 4 bases between. This CDR3 contains 14 residues. Germline lookup yields CDR1 SGHRS and CDR2 YFSETQ. The CDR3 here is CASSLAVSGNTIYF. CDR3 nucleotide sequence: TGCGCCAGCAGCTTGGCCGTCTCTGGAAACACCATATATTTT.

The chain recombines TRBV4-1 with TRBJ1-2; 7 positions agree with TRBD1. Trimming removed 1 base from V and 4 bases from J; junction bases left unmatched: 9. This CDR3 is 16 amino acids long. CDR1 and CDR2 from the germline V gene are MGHRA and YSYEKL. Here the CDR3 reads CASSQVGTEGGYGYTF. DNA of the CDR3: TGCGCCAGCAGCCAAGTAGGGACAGAAGGAGGCTATGGCTACACCTTC.

A word on this clonotype: An end of the junction does not agree with germline; a read error may underlie this. The J gene is TRBJ2-1, the V gene TRBV6-1; a weak D match, TRBD2 (6 bases). CDR1 is MNHNS and CDR2 is SASEGT in the germline V gene. This CDR3 contains 17 residues. The CDR3 DNA is TGTGCCAGCAGCGAAGCACCTACGCGGGACCCCGCCAATGAGCAGTTCTTC. This sequence encodes CASSEAPTRDPANEQFF.

The chain couples TRBV18 to TRBJ2-1; D is unresolved. Germline loops: CDR1 KGHSH, CDR2 LQKENI. The ends were cut back, 3 bases at V and 4 bases at J, with 13 bases in the middle. This CDR3 has 15 amino acids. CDR3 DNA sequence: TGTGCCAGCTCACCGCTACGGACGGCTTACAATGAGCAGTTCTTC. This translates into CASSPLRTAYNEQFF. Together with reference TRBV18 and TRBJ2-1, the CDR3 gives the full variable domain: NAGVMQNPRHLVRRRGQEARLRCSPMKGHSHVYWYRQLPEEGLKFMVYLQKENIIDESGMPKERFSAEFPKEGPSILRIQQVVRGDSAAYFCASSPLRTAYNEQFFGPGTRLTVL.

V gene TRBV20-1 combines with J gene TRBJ2-7; 10 positions agree with TRBD2. Matching the DNA end better, TRBJ2-5 makes the J call doubtful. CDR3 size: 14 residues. Germline loops: CDR1 DFQATT, CDR2 SNEGSKA (reference sequence). The CDR3 sequence: CSARDVLAGETQYF. For the CDR3, the DNA is TGCAGTGCTAGAGATGTACTAGCGGGGGAGACCCAGTACTTC.

The sample holds a few counts of this clonotype. The chain uses TRBV3-1 and TRBJ1-2; no clear D. The V gene's germline CDR1 is LGHDT and CDR2 YNNKEL (reference sequence). Trimming removed 0 bases at V and 8 bases at J, with 16 bases between. This CDR3 has 15 residues. CDR3 nucleotide sequence: TGTGCCAGCAGCCAAGATAATTCCCCCCGCTACGGCTACACCTTC. It is translated as CASSQDNSPRYGYTF.

The V gene is TRBV2, the J gene TRBJ1-1, with D unresolved. Trimming took 2 bases from V and 0 from J, leaving 7 bases between them. Germline V gene data show CDR1 as SNHLY and CDR2 as FYNNEI. The length of the CDR3 is 14 residues. CDR3 DNA sequence: TGTGCCAGCAGTGAAAGTGTTATGAACACTGAAGCTTTCTTT. Translating it yields CASSESVMNTEAFF. The whole variable domain, filled in from reference TRBV2 and TRBJ1-1, reads EPEVTQTPSHQVTQMGQEVILRCVPISNHLYFYWYRQILGQKVEFLVSFYNNEISEKSEIFDDQFSVERPDGSNFTLKIRSTKLEDSAMYFCASSESVMNTEAFFGQGTRLTVV.

This chain joins TRBV25-1 and TRBJ2-1; 7 bases are shared with TRBD2. With V trimmed by 1 base and J by 3 bases, 9 bases remained unmatched. This CDR3 has 17 residues. The germline CDR1 and CDR2 sequences are MGHDK and SYGVNS. The CDR3 bases are TGTGCCAGCAGTGAATTGTCGGCGGGAGCGTACTACAATGAGCAGTTCTTC. It specifies CASSELSAGAYYNEQFF. Full variable domain (rest looked up from reference TRBV25-1 and TRBJ2-1): EADIYQTPRYLVIGTGKKITLECSQTMGHDKMYWYQQDPGMELHLIHYSYGVNSTEKGDLSSESTVSRIRTEHFPLTLESARPSHTSQYLCASSELSAGAYYNEQFFGPGTRLTVL.

CDR3: CASSYSRQGEQYF. The CDR3 region has the DNA TGTGCCAGCAGTTACTCTAGACAGGGGGAGCAGTACTTC. The chain employs TRBV6-6 and TRBJ2-5; 9 nucleotides line up with TRBD1. This CDR3 has 13 amino acids. After removal of 0 bases from V and 11 bases from J, the junction contained 4 bases not matched to a gene. Germline CDR1 and CDR2: MNHNY and SVGAGI (reference sequence).

This clonotype turned up a few times. V usage is TRBV6-2 or TRBV6-3 and J usage is TRBJ2-1; 8 bases match TRBD2. This CDR3 spans 15 amino acids. The ends lost 5 bases at V and 6 bases at J; junction bases unmatched: 9. CDR1 is MNHEY, CDR2 SVGEGT, per germline. CDR3 coding DNA: TGTGCCAGCAGTCCTGGACTAGCAGGCCGCAATGAGCAGTTCTTC. Encoded protein: CASSPGLAGRNEQFF.

V usage is TRBV12-3 or TRBV12-4 and J usage is TRBJ1-4; D might be TRBD1 (5 bases). The CDR3 contains 14 residues. V was trimmed by 3 bases and J by 8 bases, leaving 13 bases between them. The CDR3 nucleotides read TGTGCCAGCAGTTTGGGACTGCTAGAGGAAAAACTGTTTTTT. Its translation is CASSLGLLEEKLFF.

The V and J genes are TRBV3-1 and TRBJ1-1; D is uncertain. Germline V CDR1 and CDR2: LGHDT, YNNKEL (reference sequence). V was cut by 5 bases and J by 1 base, with 11 bases left in between. The CDR3 covers 14 residues. The CDR3 reads CASSKTSRNTEAFF. As DNA, the CDR3 is TGTGCCAGCAGCAAGACAAGCAGGAACACTGAAGCTTTCTTT.

This chain uses TRBV30 with TRBJ2-5; perhaps TRBD2 as D (7 bases). The V end lost 2 bases, the J end lost 1 base, and 14 bases lay between the germline ends. Germline CDR1 and CDR2: GTSNPN and SVGIG (reference sequence). The CDR3 has 15 amino acids. The CDR3 here is CAWSLRGGGQETQYF. CDR3 coding DNA: TGTGCCTGGAGTCTCAGGGGCGGGGGCCAAGAGACCCAGTACTTC.

J is TRBJ2-2 and V is TRBV5-1; a possible D gene is TRBD1 (5 bases). Germline assignment: CDR1 SGHRS and CDR2 YFSETQ. CDR3 length: 14 residues. Trimming cost V 4 bases and J 1 base, with 8 bases left between them. This CDR3 reads CASSDDRNTGELFF. The CDR3 coding sequence is TGCGCCAGCAGCGATGACAGGAACACCGGGGAGCTGTTTTTT.